Below, one T cell receptor beta chain is given with its context. The CDR3 is 14 residues long. Germline V gene data show CDR1 as SGHTA and CDR2 as FQGNSA. Trimming cost V 5 bases and J 9 bases; bases outside gene matches: 8. The authors' processing: Nucleated cell number was recorded as an estimate derived from reference gene primer amplification. The assay was immunoSEQ multiplex PCR, and TCRdb's table has in-frame clones only and misses some. V and J calls and clone size follow that table, whereas D and trimming were derived from the DNA. In the table there are around 150,000 clones, around 86% of which are singletons. The sample belongs to a study of blood T cell repertoires in COVID-19. For the study at large: The United States, Italy and Spain supplied acute and convalescent COVID-19 samples. Sources were T cells, B-cell-depleted T cells, or PBMCs; the material itself was cDNA or gDNA.

The sample comprised peripheral blood. This receptor was obtained from a man between 65 and 85 years old with acute or convalescent COVID-19. The chain carries TRBV7-2 and TRBJ2-1; 9 nucleotides align to TRBD1. The CDR3 coding sequence is TGTGCCAGCAGCGGGGACAGGGCAAGGGCTGAGCAGTTCTTC. This codes for CASSGDRARAEQFF.